This T cell receptor beta chain is drawn from a study of vaccination and CD4 T cells after COVID-19. Turning to the study itself: Nasal swab PCR detected SARS-CoV-2 in convalescent patients; about 10 had mild disease, one severe.

Study results and limitations: The rise in median SARS-CoV-2-reactive clonotypes, from around 19 to 38, was not significant.

The Oncomine TCR Beta short-read assay sequenced DNA from cultured CD4+ T cells. Genomic DNA was isolated from cultured CD4+ T cells. One entry per CDR3 protein results from TCRdb running MiXCR on the PCR reads. The sample lists roughly 14,000 distinct CDR3 sequences; about 67% were seen once. As to this clonotype: Its antigen is not known.

Noted treatment: roughly 11-day PBMC culture with coronavirus spike peptide pools or control peptides (ViraFEST assay). Both day 3 and day 7 involved replacing half of the medium with fresh IL-2 medium. The sample taken for sequencing was CD4+ T cells from blood, cultured in vitro. The source is a human donor who had recovered from COVID-19.

CDR3 residues: CASSYSIRTGASPLHF. The DNA of the CDR3 is TGTGCCAGCAGTTACTCGATTCGGACAGGGGCCTCACCCCTCCACTTT. This rearrangement joins TRBV6-5 to TRBJ1-6; 9 nucleotides match TRBD1. Trimming cost V 0 bases and J 10 bases; bases outside gene matches: 7. This CDR3 contains 16 residues. CDR1 and CDR2 from the germline V gene are MNHEY and SVGAGI.